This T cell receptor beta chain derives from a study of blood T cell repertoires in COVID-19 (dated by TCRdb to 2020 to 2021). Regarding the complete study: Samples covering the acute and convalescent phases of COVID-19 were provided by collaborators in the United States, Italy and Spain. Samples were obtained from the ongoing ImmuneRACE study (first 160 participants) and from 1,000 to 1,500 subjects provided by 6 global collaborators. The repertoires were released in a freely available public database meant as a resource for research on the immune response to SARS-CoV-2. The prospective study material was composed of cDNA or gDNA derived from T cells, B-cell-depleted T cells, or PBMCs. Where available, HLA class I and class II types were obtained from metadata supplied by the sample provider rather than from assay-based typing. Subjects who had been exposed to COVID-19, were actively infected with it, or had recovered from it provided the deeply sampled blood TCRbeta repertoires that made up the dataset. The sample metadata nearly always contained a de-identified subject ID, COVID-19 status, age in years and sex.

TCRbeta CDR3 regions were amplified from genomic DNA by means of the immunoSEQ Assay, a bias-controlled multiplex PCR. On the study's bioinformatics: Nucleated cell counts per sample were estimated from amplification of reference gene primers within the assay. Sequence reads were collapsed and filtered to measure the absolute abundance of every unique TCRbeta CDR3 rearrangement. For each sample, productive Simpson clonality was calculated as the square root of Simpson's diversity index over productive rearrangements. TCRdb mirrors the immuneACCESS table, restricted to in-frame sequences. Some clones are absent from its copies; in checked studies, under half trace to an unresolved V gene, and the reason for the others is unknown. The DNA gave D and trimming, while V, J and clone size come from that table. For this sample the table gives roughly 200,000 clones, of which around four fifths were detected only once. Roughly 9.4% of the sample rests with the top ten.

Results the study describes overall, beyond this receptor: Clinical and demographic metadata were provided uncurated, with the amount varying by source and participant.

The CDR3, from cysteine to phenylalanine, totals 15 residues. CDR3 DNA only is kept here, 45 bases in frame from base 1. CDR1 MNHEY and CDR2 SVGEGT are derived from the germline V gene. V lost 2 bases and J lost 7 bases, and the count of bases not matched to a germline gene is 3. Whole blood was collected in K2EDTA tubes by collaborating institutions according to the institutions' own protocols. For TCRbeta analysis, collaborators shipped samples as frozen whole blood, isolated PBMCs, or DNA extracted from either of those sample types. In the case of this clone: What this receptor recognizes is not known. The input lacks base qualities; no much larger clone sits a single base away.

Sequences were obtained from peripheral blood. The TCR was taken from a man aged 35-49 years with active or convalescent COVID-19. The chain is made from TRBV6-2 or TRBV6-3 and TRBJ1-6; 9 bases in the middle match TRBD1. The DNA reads TGTGCCAGCAGTTACGGGGACAGGGCCAATTCACCCCTCCACTTT. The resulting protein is CASSYGDRANSPLHF.